This TCR beta chain was identified in a study of blood T cells in healthy people across ages. General observations from the study: The recorded TCR beta diversity per million T cells decreased in a roughly linear manner with age.

To note about this clonotype: Its antigen is as yet unknown.

A second roughly 6 to 12 cycle PCR used barcoded and J-beta primers. Each single sample gave us at least 2.5 million CDR3-containing paired-end reads. MiXCR, run by TCRdb on the 5' RACE reads, gives a single entry per CDR3 protein. The profile covers over a million distinct CDR3 sequences, with under 45% appearing a single time and under 20% taken by the ten largest. The CDR3 sequence is 13 residues long. Trimming took 2 bases from V and 9 from J, leaving 11 bases between them. This chain uses TRBV12-3 or TRBV12-4 with TRBJ2-1; possible D gene TRBD1, 5 bases. Sample: blood. The TCR was taken from a woman aged 60 to 75 in good health. CDR3 in amino acids: CASSLKGPGEQFF. The CDR3 DNA is TGTGCCAGCAGTTTAAAGGGGCCGGGTGAGCAGTTCTTC.